This T cell receptor (beta chain) was found in a study of blood T cells in healthy people across ages. V lost 7 bases and J 0 bases, leaving 14 bases between the germline ends. Per the germline V gene, CDR1 is MNHEY and CDR2 is SMNVEV (reference sequence). The CDR3 length is 15 residues. Peripheral blood from each donor was collected in a volume of 9.5 to 10 milliliters. Per sample, extraction of total RNA gave at least 5.5 micrograms in every case. General study results and limits: CMV status of donors was not determined, possibly confounding expanded clonotype changes.

With a J-beta primer mix and a sample-barcoded 5' primer, a second PCR ran about 7 to 11 cycles. TCRdb re-analysed the 5' RACE reads in MiXCR, keeping a single row per CDR3 protein. This sample has around 1.5 million distinct CDR3 sequences, with roughly 60% found just once. In regard to this clonotype: The antigen is undetermined.

Sequenced input: blood. The gene calls are TRBV27 and TRBJ2-3, with D maybe TRBD2 (5 bases). The clonotype originates from a young man in good health. CDR3 bases: TGTGCCAGCAACGGGGTGTGGCGGAGCACAGATACGCAGTATTTT. Protein product: CASNGVWRSTDTQYF.